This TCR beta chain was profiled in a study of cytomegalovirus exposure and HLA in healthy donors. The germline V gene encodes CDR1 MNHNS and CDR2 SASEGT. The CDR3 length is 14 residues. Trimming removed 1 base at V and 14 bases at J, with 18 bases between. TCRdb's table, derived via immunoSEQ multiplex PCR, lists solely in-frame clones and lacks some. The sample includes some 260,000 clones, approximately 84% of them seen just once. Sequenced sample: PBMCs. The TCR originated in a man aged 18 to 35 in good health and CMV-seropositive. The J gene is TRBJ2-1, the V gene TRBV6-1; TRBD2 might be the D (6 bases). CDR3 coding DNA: TGTGCCAGCAGTGAAGGTTGGCTAGCGCGCGAAAAGTTCTTC. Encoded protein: CASSEGWLAREKFF.